This TCR beta chain was sequenced in a study of cytomegalovirus exposure and HLA in healthy donors. Broader study findings: It was likely that a cluster of highly shared sequence variants was a sequencing artifact.

PCR involved 60 Vbeta and 13 Jbeta primers. Profiled with immunoSEQ multiplex PCR; TCRdb holds only in-frame clones, not every one. The profile shows 150,000 to 200,000 clones, 70% to 90% of them singletons. This clone appeared once. Its antigen is unidentified. V lost 5 bases and J lost 5, with 7 bases in between. The CDR3 sequence is 12 residues long. Germline CDR1 reads SNHLY; CDR2 reads FYNNEI. Input material: PBMCs. The sequence was collected from a woman aged 18-29 years in good health and CMV-seronegative. The rearrangement uses TRBV2 and TRBJ2-1; D unclear. CDR3 amino acids: CASSSLNNEQFF. The CDR3 DNA reads as TGTGCCAGCAGTAGCCTTAACAATGAGCAGTTCTTC. Variable domain in full (rest from reference TRBV2 and TRBJ2-1): EPEVTQTPSHQVTQMGQEVILRCVPISNHLYFYWYRQILGQKVEFLVSFYNNEISEKSEIFDDQFSVERPDGSNFTLKIRSTKLEDSAMYFCASSSLNNEQFFGPGTRLTVL.